Presented here are 5 T cell receptor beta chains from one specimen sequenced in a study of blood T cell repertoires in COVID-19. Method: immunoSEQ multiplex PCR; TCRdb's copy keeps in-frame clones and lacks some. The sample has some 240,000 clones, around 91% seen once. Source material: peripheral blood. The receptors were sampled from a woman in her sixties or seventies with COVID-19, enrolled during active disease.

The chain links TRBV27 to TRBJ1-1, with D tentatively TRBD1 (5 bases). The germline V gene has CDR1 MNHEY and CDR2 SMNVEV (reference sequence). The V end was cut by 3 bases, the J end by 6 bases, with 11 bases between. This CDR3 is built from 13 residues. CDR3 coding DNA: TGTGCCAGCAGTTTGGCCAGGGCCTCTGAAGCTTTCTTT. This codes for CASSLARASEAFF.

This clone was seen once. The DNA for the CDR3 is TGTGCCAGCAGTGGTGGGGGCTCTGAAGCTTTCTTT. Encoded protein: CASSGGGSEAFF. This chain joins TRBV2 and TRBJ1-1; possibly TRBD1 for D (6 bases). Germline CDR1 reads SNHLY; CDR2 reads FYNNEI. This CDR3 is built from 12 residues. The V end was cut by 4 bases, the J end by 6 bases, with 9 bases between.

The rearrangement uses TRBV6-1 and TRBJ1-5; 10 bases map to TRBD1. V lost 0 bases to trimming and J lost 2 bases; unmatched junction nucleotides: 1. This CDR3 region has 16 residues. From germline, CDR1 is MNHNS and CDR2 SASEGT. DNA of the CDR3: TGTGCCAGCAGTGAAGCGGGGACAGGGGGCAATCAGCCCCAGCATTTT. Translating it yields CASSEAGTGGNQPQHF.

The rearrangement uses TRBV4-1 and TRBJ1-2; 12 positions match TRBD1. This CDR3 is 16 amino acids long. The J segment lost 4 bases and the V segment lost 1 base, leaving 4 bases of the junction unmatched. The germline CDR1 and CDR2 sequences are MGHRA and YSYEKL. The CDR3 sequence: CASSQAGTGGLYGYTF. In DNA form, the CDR3 reads TGCGCCAGCAGCCAAGCCGGGACAGGGGGCCTCTATGGCTACACCTTC.

V usage is TRBV6-2 or TRBV6-3 and J usage is TRBJ2-7; weak D call: TRBD1 (5 bases). This CDR3 spans 15 amino acids. Germline loops: CDR1 MNHEY, CDR2 SVGEGT. Trimming left V 2 bases short and J 0 bases short, with 11 bases between. CDR3 coding DNA: TGTGCCAGCAGTTACGGCGACAGACTCTCCTACGAGCAGTACTTC. Protein product: CASSYGDRLSYEQYF.